This T cell receptor (beta chain) was sequenced during a study of cytomegalovirus exposure and HLA in healthy donors. General observations from the study: Follow-up analysis later connected one missense variant in DCLRE1C with trimming of TCR beta V- and J-genes. An assumption of roughly uniform sequencing depth across donors underlay the presence/absence analyses.

Trimming pared 8 bases from V and 6 bases from J, leaving 16 bases between. Germline V gene data show CDR1 as MNHNS and CDR2 as SASEGT. The CDR3 is made up of 13 amino acids. Vbeta (60) and Jbeta (13) primers were used in the PCR. Clones were sequenced by immunoSEQ multiplex PCR, and TCRdb holds only the in-frame ones, with some missing. The table lists about 120,000 clones, approximately 69% of them singletons. For this clone: Its target is not known.

At the time of sampling, donors were nominally healthy, though unrecorded immune exposures were likely. V is TRBV6-1 and J is TRBJ2-5; possible D gene TRBD2, 7 bases. Sequencing was performed on PBMCs. The clonotype was recovered from a man between 35 and 55 years old in good health and CMV-seropositive. The CDR3 nucleotides are TGTGCCAGCCAGGTTGGGGGGGACAAGACCCAGTACTTC. Protein: CASQVGGDKTQYF.